These 4 T cell receptor beta chains originate from one sample sequenced in a study of CD8 T cells in Susac syndrome. Random-hexamer reverse transcription was applied to roughly 0.5 to 1 ug RNA. Each CDR3 protein is one row after TCRdb ran MiXCR on the immunoSEQ multiplex PCR reads. Here the sample spans about 210,000 distinct CDR3 sequences, less than 95% being singletons. The sequencing sample was made of CD4+ T cells from PBMCs. Receptors originate from a human donor with Susac syndrome.

This rearrangement joins TRBV5-1 to TRBJ1-6, with D hard to call. Trimming cost V 2 bases and J 8 bases, with 14 bases left between them. In germline, CDR1 is SGHRS, CDR2 YFSETQ. The CDR3 loop spans 15 amino acids. The DNA of the CDR3 is TGCGCCAGCAGCTTTACATCGTCCGGGGATTCACCCCTCCACTTT. Amino acids: CASSFTSSGDSPLHF. The complete variable domain, with remaining parts taken from reference TRBV5-1 and TRBJ1-6, reads KAGVTQTPRYLIKTRGQQVTLSCSPISGHRSVSWYQQTPGQGLQFLFEYFSETQRNKGNFPGRFSGRQFSNSRSEMNVSTLELGDSALYLCASSFTSSGDSPLHFGNGTRLTVT.

This chain links TRBV6-2 or TRBV6-3 with TRBJ1-6; D is unresolved. From germline, CDR1 is MNHEY and CDR2 SVGEGT. V lost 8 bases and J lost 10, with 15 bases in between. The CDR3 contains 13 residues. DNA of the CDR3: TGTGCCAGCTCGGGGAGGATACCCTCACCCCTCCACTTT. As protein: CASSGRIPSPLHF.

The chain joins TRBV5-1 to TRBJ2-3, with TRBD1 matching over 10 bases. Germline V gene data show CDR1 as SGHRS and CDR2 as YFSETQ. With V trimmed by 5 bases and J by 4 bases, 7 bases remained unmatched. The CDR3 sequence is 15 residues long. The CDR3 reads CASRQTGQGSDTQYF. In DNA form, the CDR3 reads TGCGCCAGCAGACAAACGGGACAGGGGTCAGATACGCAGTATTTT.

This clonotype appeared once. J is TRBJ2-5 and V is TRBV7-6; TRBD2 matches at 10 bases. The CDR3 loop spans 15 amino acids. J was trimmed by 5 bases and V by 5 bases; bases with no gene match: 8. Per germline, CDR1 SGHVS and CDR2 FNYEAQ. CDR3 protein: CASSLQRGGRETQYF. In DNA form, the CDR3 reads TGTGCCAGCAGCCTTCAGCGGGGGGGCCGGGAGACCCAGTACTTC. The complete variable domain, with remaining parts taken from reference TRBV7-6 and TRBJ2-5, reads GAGVSQSPRYKVTKRGQDVALRCDPISGHVSLYWYRQALGQGPEFLTYFNYEAQQDKSGLPNDRFSAERPEGSISTLTIQRTEQRDSAMYRCASSLQRGGRETQYFGPGTRLLVL.